This T cell receptor (beta chain) was retrieved from a study of blood T cell repertoires in COVID-19. Germline V CDR1 and CDR2: GTSNPN, SVGIG (reference sequence). Between the trimmed V and J ends, which lost 3 bases and 1 base, there was a span of 6 bases. There are 12 residues in the CDR3. This clone was recorded once. Sequenced by immunoSEQ multiplex PCR; TCRdb stores in-frame clones only, minus some. The sample records a few hundred thousand clones, around 90% being singletons. The TCR sequence derives from a man under 40 who had recovered from COVID-19. The specimen sequenced was PBMCs or T cells enriched from blood (not recorded which). This sequence joins TRBV30 and TRBJ1-1; tentative D call: TRBD1 (5 bases). CDR3 sequence: CAWRTENTEAFF. The CDR3 DNA is TGTGCCTGGAGGACAGAGAACACTGAAGCTTTCTTT.